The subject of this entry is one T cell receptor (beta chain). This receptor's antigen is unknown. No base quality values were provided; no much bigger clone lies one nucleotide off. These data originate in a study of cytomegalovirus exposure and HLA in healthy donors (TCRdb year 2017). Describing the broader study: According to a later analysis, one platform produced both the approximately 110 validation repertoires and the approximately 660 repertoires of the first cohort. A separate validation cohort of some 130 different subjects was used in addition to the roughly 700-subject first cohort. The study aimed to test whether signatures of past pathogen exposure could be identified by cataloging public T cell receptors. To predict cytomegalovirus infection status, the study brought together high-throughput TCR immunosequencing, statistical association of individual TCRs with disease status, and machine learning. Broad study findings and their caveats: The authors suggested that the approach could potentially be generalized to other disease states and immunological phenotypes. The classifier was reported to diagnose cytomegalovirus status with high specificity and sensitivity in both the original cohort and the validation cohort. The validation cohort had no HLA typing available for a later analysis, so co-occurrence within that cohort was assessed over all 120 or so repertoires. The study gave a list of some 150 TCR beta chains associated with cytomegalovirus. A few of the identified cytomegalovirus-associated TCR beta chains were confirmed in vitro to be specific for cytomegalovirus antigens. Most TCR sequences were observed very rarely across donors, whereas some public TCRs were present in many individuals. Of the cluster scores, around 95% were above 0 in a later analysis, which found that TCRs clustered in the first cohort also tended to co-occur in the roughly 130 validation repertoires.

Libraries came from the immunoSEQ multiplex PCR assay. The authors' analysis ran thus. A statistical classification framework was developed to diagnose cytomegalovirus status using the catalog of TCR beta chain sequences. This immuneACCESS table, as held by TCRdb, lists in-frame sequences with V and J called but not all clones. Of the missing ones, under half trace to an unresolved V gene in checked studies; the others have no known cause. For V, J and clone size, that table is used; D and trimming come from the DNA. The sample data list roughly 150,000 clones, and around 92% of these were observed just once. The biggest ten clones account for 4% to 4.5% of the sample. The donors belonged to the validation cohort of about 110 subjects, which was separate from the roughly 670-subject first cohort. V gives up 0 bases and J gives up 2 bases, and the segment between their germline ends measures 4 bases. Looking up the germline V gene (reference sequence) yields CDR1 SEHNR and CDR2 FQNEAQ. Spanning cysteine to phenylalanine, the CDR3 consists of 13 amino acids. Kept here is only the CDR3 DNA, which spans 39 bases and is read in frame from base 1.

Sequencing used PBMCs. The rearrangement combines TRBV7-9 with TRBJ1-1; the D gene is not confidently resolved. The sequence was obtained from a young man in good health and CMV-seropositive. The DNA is TGTGCCAGCAGCTTAGCCCAAAACACTGAAGCTTTCTTT. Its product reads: CASSLAQNTEAFF. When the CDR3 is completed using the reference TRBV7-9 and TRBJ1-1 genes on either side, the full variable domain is DTGVSQNPRHKITKRGQNVTFRCDPISEHNRLYWYRQTLGQGPEFLTYFQNEAQLEKSRLLSDRFSAERPKGSFSTLEIQRTEQGDSAMYLCASSLAQNTEAFFGQGTRLTVV.